The 2 T cell receptor beta chains reported below all come from one sample, sequenced in a study of T cells during gluten challenge in celiac disease. TCRdb redid the calling of the 5' RACE reads with MiXCR, one entry per CDR3 protein. The sample data list a few distinct CDR3 sequences. Here the sequenced sample was gluten-specific CD4+ T cells sorted from the duodenum using tetramers, taken at baseline or on day 14 of gluten challenge (not recorded which). The receptors shown here come from a male donor with celiac disease.

The chain joins TRBV29-1 to TRBJ2-3; 10 positions match TRBD2. V shed 4 bases, J shed 5 bases, and the junction held 18 bases outside the gene matches. Germline loops: CDR1 SQVTM, CDR2 ANQGSEA. The length of the CDR3 is 18 residues. The CDR3: CSVVRRAGGPGDLDTQYF. CDR3 sequence (DNA): TGCAGCGTTGTACGACGAGCGGGGGGGCCGGGTGATCTAGATACGCAGTATTTT.

The chain employs TRBV5-1 and TRBJ2-4; D perhaps matches TRBD2 (5 bases). CDR3 length equals 14 residues. V was pared by 2 bases and J by 8 bases, with 14 bases between. The germline V gene encodes CDR1 SGHRS and CDR2 YFSETQ. CDR3 protein: CASSFGGYGDIQYF. The CDR3 DNA sequence: TGCGCCAGCAGCTTCGGAGGATATGGGGACATTCAGTACTTC. Complete variable domain (other parts from reference TRBV5-1 and TRBJ2-4): KAGVTQTPRYLIKTRGQQVTLSCSPISGHRSVSWYQQTPGQGLQFLFEYFSETQRNKGNFPGRFSGRQFSNSRSEMNVSTLELGDSALYLCASSFGGYGDIQYFGAGTRLSVL.